Following are 29 T cell receptor beta chains from one sample sequenced in a study of blood T cell repertoires in COVID-19. Measured with immunoSEQ multiplex PCR; TCRdb has only the in-frame clones, and not every one. The sample includes more than 95,000 clones, just over 85% of them seen just once. Specimen: peripheral blood. The source of these receptors is a human donor in a cohort sampled during active COVID-19.

The V call is TRBV9, the J call TRBJ2-5, with 10 nucleotides matching TRBD2. This CDR3 region has 17 residues. V gave up 2 bases and J gave up 4 bases; unmatched junction bases: 11. Germline lookup yields CDR1 SGDLS and CDR2 YYNGEE. Written as DNA, the CDR3 is TGTGCCAGCAGCGTTACCCCGGAGCGGGAGGGCCCAGAGACCCAGTACTTC. Protein: CASSVTPEREGPETQYF.

The J gene is TRBJ1-2, the V gene TRBV2; unclear D gene. V gave up 7 bases and J gave up 7 bases, with 19 bases separating them. Germline CDR1 SNHLY, CDR2 FYNNEI. The CDR3 has 14 amino acids. CDR3 sequence reads: CASNPDQPSGGYTF. CDR3 nucleotide sequence: TGTGCCAGCAATCCGGACCAGCCAAGCGGTGGCTACACCTTC.

The chain couples TRBV3-1 (or the pseudogene TRBV3-2) to TRBJ2-1, with D maybe TRBD2 (5 bases). Germline CDR1 reads LGHDT; CDR2 reads YNNKEL (reference sequence). CDR3 length equals 16 residues. Between the trimmed V and J ends, which lost 0 bases and 3 bases, there was a span of 12 bases. The CDR3 spells CASSQDSRVFYNEQFF. The CDR3, as DNA: TGTGCCAGCAGCCAAGATTCGCGGGTGTTCTACAATGAGCAGTTCTTC.

The gene calls are TRBV7-8 and TRBJ2-1, with 7 bases that match TRBD2. V gave up 3 bases and J gave up 0 bases; unmatched junction bases: 8. This CDR3 is 17 amino acids long. Germline V gene lookup returns CDR1 SGHVS and CDR2 FQNEAQ. The CDR3 protein is CASSFSGWGSSYNEQFF. In DNA, the CDR3 is TGTGCCAGCAGCTTTAGCGGGTGGGGGAGCTCCTACAATGAGCAGTTCTTC.

V and J are TRBV30 and TRBJ2-3; a possible D gene is TRBD2 (6 bases). Trimming took off 5 bases at V and 8 bases at J, with 14 bases between the two ends. Germline CDR1 GTSNPN, CDR2 SVGIG (reference sequence). The CDR3 is made up of 12 amino acids. CDR3 loop: CAWSSVGGTQYF. CDR3 sequence (DNA): TGTGCCTGGTCCTCGGTGGGGGGTACGCAGTATTTT. The full variable domain, its missing parts supplied by reference TRBV30 and TRBJ2-3, is SQTIHQWPATLVQPVGSPLSLECTVEGTSNPNLYWYRQAAGRGLQLLFYSVGIGQISSEVPQNLSASRPQDRQFILSSKKLLLSDSGFYLCAWSSVGGTQYFGPGTRLTVL.

The rearrangement joins TRBV14 to TRBJ1-2; D remains ambiguous. V was shortened by 1 base and J by 6 bases, with 9 bases between the two germline ends. Germline-derived CDR1 and CDR2 are SGHDN and FVKESK. This CDR3 has 13 residues. CDR3 in amino acids: CASSQVAWNGYTF. Here the CDR3 DNA reads TGTGCCAGCAGCCAAGTAGCATGGAATGGCTACACCTTC.

J is TRBJ2-3 and V is TRBV29-1; 9 nucleotides align to TRBD2. This CDR3 is built from 13 residues. V trimming: 0 bases; J trimming: 8 bases; junction bases outside the gene matches: 3. Germline V gives CDR1 SQVTM, CDR2 ANQGSEA. The CDR3 DNA follows: TGCAGCGTTGAAGAAGCGGGAGGCGGTACGCAGTATTTT. It translates to CSVEEAGGGTQYF.

This chain joins TRBV5-1 and TRBJ2-3; the D is unclear. V lost 1 base, J lost 0 bases, and 12 bases lay in between. CDR1 SGHRS and CDR2 YFSETQ come from the germline V gene. The CDR3 runs to 16 residues. CDR3 nucleotide sequence: TGCGCCAGCAGCTTGATCCGAGGTTCCAGCACAGATACGCAGTATTTT. This encodes CASSLIRGSSTDTQYF. Variable domain in full (rest from reference TRBV5-1 and TRBJ2-3): KAGVTQTPRYLIKTRGQQVTLSCSPISGHRSVSWYQQTPGQGLQFLFEYFSETQRNKGNFPGRFSGRQFSNSRSEMNVSTLELGDSALYLCASSLIRGSSTDTQYFGPGTRLTVL.

This chain uses TRBV19 with TRBJ2-7; tentative D call: TRBD1 (5 bases). There are 15 residues in the CDR3. V was pared by 3 bases and J by 0 bases, with 12 bases between. CDR1 and CDR2 from the germline V gene are LNHDA and SQIVND (reference sequence). The CDR3 protein is CASSINQGLSYEQYF. The CDR3 DNA follows: TGTGCCAGTAGTATCAACCAGGGTCTCTCCTACGAGCAGTACTTC.

The CDR3 DNA reads as TGTGCCAGCAGCAAGGGACTAGCGGACCTAGATACGCAGTATTTT. Amino acids: CASSKGLADLDTQYF. V gene TRBV5-5 combines with J gene TRBJ2-3, with 11 nucleotides matching TRBD2. Germline trimming cut 4 bases from V and 5 bases from J; bases unmatched to any gene: 6. The CDR3 is made up of 15 amino acids. CDR1 is SGHKS, CDR2 YYEKEE, per germline (reference sequence).

The chain combines TRBV6-1 with TRBJ1-4; no reliable D call. Trimming took off 0 bases at V and 5 bases at J, with 10 bases between the two ends. CDR1 MNHNS and CDR2 SASEGT come from the germline V gene. The CDR3 covers 15 residues. CDR3 bases: TGTGCCAGCAGTGAAGCTTTGGGGAGGAATGAAAAACTGTTTTTT. Residues: CASSEALGRNEKLFF.

V and J are TRBV9 and TRBJ1-2, with 9 bases aligning to TRBD1. V lost 0 bases, J lost 4 bases, and 7 bases stayed unmatched. This CDR3 spans 16 amino acids. Germline CDR1 reads SGDLS; CDR2 reads YYNGEE. In DNA, the CDR3 is TGTGCCAGCAGCGTAGATTCCGGGACAGGGTCCTATGGCTACACCTTC. The encoded protein is CASSVDSGTGSYGYTF.

The V gene is TRBV27, the J gene TRBJ1-1; no clear D. The V gene lost 8 bases and the J gene lost 0 bases, with 19 bases spanning the gap. Per germline, CDR1 MNHEY and CDR2 SMNVEV (reference sequence). This CDR3 comprises 16 residues. In DNA form, the CDR3 reads TGTGCCAGCGGCCCGTCCAGTCTTCTCATGAACACTGAAGCTTTCTTT. Translating it yields CASGPSSLLMNTEAFF.

This chain uses TRBV5-1 with TRBJ2-7, with 8 bases lining up with TRBD1. V gave up 3 bases and J gave up 2 bases; unmatched junction bases: 7. Germline V gives CDR1 SGHRS, CDR2 YFSETQ. CDR3 size: 15 residues. CDR3 sequence: CASSYLDRGPYEQYF. In nucleotides, the CDR3 is TGCGCCAGCAGCTACCTCGACAGGGGCCCCTACGAGCAGTACTTC.

V usage is TRBV5-6 and J usage is TRBJ2-5; TRBD1 matches 7 bases. The trim removed 2 bases at V and 5 bases at J, leaving 9 bases unmatched. Germline lookup yields CDR1 SGHDT and CDR2 YYEEEE. This CDR3 contains 15 residues. The CDR3 DNA follows: TGTGCCAGCAGCTTTAAGGGGGCTAACAAGGAGACCCAGTACTTC. It specifies CASSFKGANKETQYF.

There are a few counts of this clone. The chain combines TRBV7-9 with TRBJ2-3, with 8 positions matching TRBD1. Germline loops: CDR1 SEHNR, CDR2 FQNEAQ (reference sequence). The CDR3 has 17 residues. Trimming removed 1 base from V and 6 bases from J; junction bases left unmatched: 12. DNA of the CDR3: TGTGCCAGCAGCTTAGATTATTTCCAGGGGGCTGGGGATACGCAGTATTTT. Amino acids: CASSLDYFQGAGDTQYF. The complete variable domain, with remaining parts taken from reference TRBV7-9 and TRBJ2-3, reads DTGVSQNPRHKITKRGQNVTFRCDPISEHNRLYWYRQTLGQGPEFLTYFQNEAQLEKSRLLSDRFSAERPKGSFSTLEIQRTEQGDSAMYLCASSLDYFQGAGDTQYFGPGTRLTVL.

The rearrangement joins TRBV6-5 to TRBJ1-3; 8 bases map to TRBD1. J gave up 7 bases and V 5 bases, and 7 bases lay outside the gene matches. Germline V lookup: CDR1 MNHEY, CDR2 SVGAGI. The CDR3 is 14 residues long. The CDR3 here is CASSLGQGVNTIYF. The CDR3 DNA reads as TGTGCCAGCAGTCTCGGACAGGGAGTGAACACCATATATTTT.

This rearrangement joins TRBV30 to TRBJ1-6; D uncertain. Trimming took 1 base from V and 2 from J, leaving 9 bases between them. CDR1 GTSNPN and CDR2 SVGIG come from the germline V gene (reference sequence). The CDR3 contains 15 residues. Written as DNA, the CDR3 is TGTGCCTGGAGTGGCCGGGTGGCCTATAATTCACCCCTCCACTTT. Translation gives CAWSGRVAYNSPLHF.

This chain connects TRBV6-5 to TRBJ1-3; TRBD1 is a possible D gene (5 bases). Trimming removed 2 bases at V and 2 bases at J, with 13 bases between. The length of the CDR3 is 16 residues. CDR1 is MNHEY, CDR2 SVGAGI, per germline. For the CDR3, the DNA is TGTGCCAGCAGTTACGTCGGGGGAAATGCTGGAAACACCATATATTTT. This translates into CASSYVGGNAGNTIYF.

The chain carries TRBV6-5 and TRBJ1-6, with D maybe TRBD1 (5 bases). Germline lookup yields CDR1 MNHEY and CDR2 SVGAGI. The CDR3 extends over 13 amino acids. Trimming took 6 bases from V and 8 from J, leaving 11 bases between them. CDR3: CASSRGQYSPLHF. The DNA for the CDR3 is TGTGCCAGCAGCCGAGGACAATATTCACCCCTCCACTTT.

The V gene is TRBV27, the J gene TRBJ2-5, with no clear D. The germline gives CDR1 MNHEY, CDR2 SMNVEV (reference sequence). V gave up 2 bases and J gave up 11 bases, with 21 bases separating them. CDR3 length: 15 amino acids. CDR3 nucleotide sequence: TGTGCCAGCAGTTTAAAAGGAAGCGCCCGGGTGGAACAGTACTTC. Protein sequence: CASSLKGSARVEQYF.

This clone has only a few counts. This chain uses TRBV29-1 with TRBJ2-3, with 13 bases aligning to TRBD2. CDR1 is SQVTM and CDR2 is ANQGSEA in the germline V gene. The CDR3 totals 14 residues. Trimming cost V 7 bases and J 4 bases; bases outside gene matches: 5. This chain's CDR3 is CSARTSGGADTQYF. The CDR3 DNA follows: TGCAGCGCCCGGACTAGCGGGGGTGCAGATACGCAGTATTTT.

The gene calls are TRBV6-2 or TRBV6-3 and TRBJ1-2; D is unclear. This CDR3 comprises 14 residues. Trimming removed 7 bases at V and 7 bases at J, with 19 bases between. Germline V CDR1 and CDR2: MNHEY, SVGEGT. The CDR3 region is CASTPLELYIGYTF. CDR3 nucleotide sequence: TGTGCCAGCACCCCCCTCGAGCTCTATATTGGCTACACCTTC.

The rearrangement links TRBV18 to TRBJ1-2; 7 nucleotides match TRBD1. Germline loops: CDR1 KGHSH, CDR2 LQKENI. The CDR3 consists of 16 residues. Trimming took 6 bases from V and 2 from J; bases not matched to a gene: 12. The chain's CDR3 is CASSTAPGQANYGYTF. The CDR3 DNA reads TGTGCCAGCTCGACGGCGCCTGGACAGGCCAACTATGGCTACACCTTC. The entire variable domain, with the rest obtained from reference TRBV18 and TRBJ1-2, is as follows: NAGVMQNPRHLVRRRGQEARLRCSPMKGHSHVYWYRQLPEEGLKFMVYLQKENIIDESGMPKERFSAEFPKEGPSILRIQQVVRGDSAAYFCASSTAPGQANYGYTFGSGTRLTVV.

The rearrangement joins TRBV4-3 to TRBJ2-1; 10 nucleotides line up with TRBD2. This CDR3 has 15 amino acids. Unmatched junction bases numbered 7, after V lost 4 bases and J lost 7 bases. Germline values: CDR1 LGHNA, CDR2 YSLEER. The CDR3 region has the DNA TGCGCCAGCAGCCCCGCTAGCGGGAGCTCGAATGAGCAGTTCTTC. This codes for CASSPASGSSNEQFF.

The rearrangement joins TRBV27 to TRBJ1-3; D ambiguous. This CDR3 region has 13 residues. V was clipped by 2 bases and J by 0 bases, with 2 bases between them. Germline-derived CDR1 and CDR2 are MNHEY and SMNVEV (reference sequence). CDR3 bases: TGTGCCAGCAGTTTACTCTCTGGAAACACCATATATTTT. This encodes CASSLLSGNTIYF.

V usage is TRBV28 and J usage is TRBJ1-6; 7 bases are a match to TRBD1. The CDR3 totals 14 residues. After removal of 3 bases from V and 7 bases from J, the junction contained 3 bases not matched to a gene. Germline V lookup: CDR1 MDHEN, CDR2 SYDVKM. The CDR3 reads CASSLGQTNSPLHF. CDR3 nucleotides: TGTGCCAGCAGTTTGGGACAGACAAATTCACCCCTCCACTTT.

V usage is TRBV2 and J usage is TRBJ1-2; D gene unclear. Trimming removed 2 bases at V and 4 bases at J, with 11 bases between. Per germline, CDR1 SNHLY and CDR2 FYNNEI. There are 14 residues in the CDR3. For the CDR3, the DNA is TGTGCCAGCAGTGAAAACATGGGCTCCTATGGCTACACCTTC. Amino acids: CASSENMGSYGYTF.

J is TRBJ2-3 and V is TRBV9, with 11 bases lining up with TRBD2. In germline, CDR1 is SGDLS, CDR2 YYNGEE. The CDR3 contains 15 residues. Trimming removed 1 base from V and 5 bases from J; junction bases left unmatched: 3. The CDR3 is CASSVLAGGIDTQYF. In DNA form, the CDR3 reads TGTGCCAGCAGCGTACTAGCGGGAGGTATAGATACGCAGTATTTT.